This passage covers 8 T cell receptor beta chains from one sample sequenced in a study of beta chain features in type 1 diabetes. cDNA synthesis used the whole RNA isolate, giving expressed TCRB sequences. Produced via immunoSEQ multiplex PCR; TCRdb's table is partial and in-frame only. The table shows about 230,000 clones, with over 9.5% occurring only once. Sequencing was done on a sample of naive CD4+ T cells from blood. The source is a woman aged 18 to 35 in good health.

In regard to this clone: Distinct nucleotide sequences in the sample also encode this CDR3. J is TRBJ2-7 and V is TRBV5-1; no definite D call. There are 12 residues in the CDR3. The V gene lost 0 bases and the J gene lost 4 bases, with 5 bases spanning the gap. Germline V lookup: CDR1 SGHRS, CDR2 YFSETQ. CDR3 loop: CASSLGAYEQYF. The CDR3 DNA is TGCGCCAGCAGCTTGGGAGCGTACGAGCAGTACTTC.

The rearrangement uses TRBV5-4 and TRBJ1-1; D uncertain. V lost 5 bases and J 3 bases, leaving 11 bases between the germline ends. This CDR3 spans 13 amino acids. Per germline, CDR1 SGHNT and CDR2 YYREEE (reference sequence). CDR3 loop: CASRGYSDTEAFF. In nucleotides, the CDR3 is TGTGCCAGCAGGGGCTATAGTGACACTGAAGCTTTCTTT. Together with reference TRBV5-4 and TRBJ1-1, the CDR3 gives the full variable domain: ETGVTQSPTHLIKTRGQQVTLRCSSQSGHNTVSWYQQALGQGPQFIFQYYREEENGRGNFPPRFSGLQFPNYSSELNVNALELDDSALYLCASRGYSDTEAFFGQGTRLTVV.

This clone has more than one count but fewer than ten. This chain joins TRBV19 and TRBJ2-6; possible D gene TRBD1, 5 bases. The CDR3 is made up of 16 amino acids. Looked up from germline, CDR1 is LNHDA and CDR2 is SQIVND (reference sequence). V lost 6 bases and J 2 bases, leaving 14 bases between the germline ends. CDR3 bases: TGTGCCAGTAGCCAAGTTGAAGGGGCTGGGGCCAACGTCCTGACTTTC. Its translation is CASSQVEGAGANVLTF.

This clone was counted between two and nine times. The V call is TRBV5-1, the J call TRBJ2-5; D possibly corresponds to TRBD2 (6 bases). The CDR3 has 15 residues. Per germline, CDR1 SGHRS and CDR2 YFSETQ. The germline V and J ends were trimmed by 7 bases and 1 base, with 17 bases remaining between them. CDR3 sequence (DNA): TGCGCCAGCTCCATCCTTGGGGGACTCCAAGAGACCCAGTACTTC. Residues: CASSILGGLQETQYF. The full variable domain, in which reference TRBV5-1 and TRBJ2-5 provide the parts outside the CDR3, is KAGVTQTPRYLIKTRGQQVTLSCSPISGHRSVSWYQQTPGQGLQFLFEYFSETQRNKGNFPGRFSGRQFSNSRSEMNVSTLELGDSALYLCASSILGGLQETQYFGPGTRLLVL.

The chain carries TRBV5-8 and TRBJ2-1; 9 bases align to TRBD2. Losses at the gene ends were 3 bases for V and 3 bases for J; bases not matched to a gene: 4. The CDR3 is 15 amino acids. The germline V gene encodes CDR1 SGHTS and CDR2 YDEGEE. CDR3 coding DNA: TGTGCCAGCAGCTCGGGACTAGCCCTCTACAATGAGCAGTTCTTC. The encoded protein is CASSSGLALYNEQFF.

This clone has at least ten counts. The chain combines TRBV29-1 with TRBJ2-2; TRBD2 aligns across 7 bases. Germline loops: CDR1 SQVTM, CDR2 ANQGSEA. J was trimmed by 6 bases and V by 6 bases; bases with no gene match: 10. The CDR3 contains 14 residues. The CDR3 DNA reads TGCAGCGTAGGGAGGGGAGGAAACGCCGGGGAGCTGTTTTTT. This gives the protein CSVGRGGNAGELFF.

This chain joins TRBV21-1 and TRBJ1-2. TRBV21-1 is listed as a pseudogene. This CDR3 has 18 residues. The CDR3 DNA reads TGTGCCAGCAGCAAAAGTCTATCATTTCGGATTAGCCTGGCTGGCTACACCTTC. This sequence encodes CASSKSLSFRISLAGYTF.

This chain's CDR3 is CASSQELAANYEQYF. The CDR3 DNA follows: TGCGCCAGCAGCCAAGAACTAGCGGCAAACTACGAGCAGTACTTC. The chain is built from TRBV4-1 and TRBJ2-7; 8 bases map to TRBD2. V trimming: 0 bases; J trimming: 3 bases; junction bases outside the gene matches: 4. This CDR3 has 15 amino acids. The germline V gene encodes CDR1 MGHRA and CDR2 YSYEKL.